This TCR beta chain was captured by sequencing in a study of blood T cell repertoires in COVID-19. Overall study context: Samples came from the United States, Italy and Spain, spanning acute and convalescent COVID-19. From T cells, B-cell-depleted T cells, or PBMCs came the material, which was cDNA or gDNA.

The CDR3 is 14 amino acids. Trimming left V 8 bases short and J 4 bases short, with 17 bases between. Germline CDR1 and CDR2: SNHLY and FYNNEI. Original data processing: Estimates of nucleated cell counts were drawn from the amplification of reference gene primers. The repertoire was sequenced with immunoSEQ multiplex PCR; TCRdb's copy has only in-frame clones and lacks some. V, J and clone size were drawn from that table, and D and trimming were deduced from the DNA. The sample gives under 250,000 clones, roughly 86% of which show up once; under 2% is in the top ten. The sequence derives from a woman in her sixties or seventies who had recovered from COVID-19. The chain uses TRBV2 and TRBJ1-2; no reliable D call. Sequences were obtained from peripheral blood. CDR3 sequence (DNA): TGTGCCAGCGGCCTGACACGTGGGAGCTATGGCTACACCTTC. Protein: CASGLTRGSYGYTF.